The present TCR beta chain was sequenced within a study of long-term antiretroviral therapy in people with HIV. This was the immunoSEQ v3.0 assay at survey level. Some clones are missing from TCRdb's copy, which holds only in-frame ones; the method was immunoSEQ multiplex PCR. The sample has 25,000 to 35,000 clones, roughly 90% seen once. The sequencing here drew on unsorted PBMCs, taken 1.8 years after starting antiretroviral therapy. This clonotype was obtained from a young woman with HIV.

This chain's CDR3 is CASSLVGTSGANTGELFF. The CDR3 DNA is TGTGCCAGCAGCTTAGTAGGTACTAGCGGAGCGAACACCGGGGAGCTGTTTTTT. This sequence joins TRBV11-3 and TRBJ2-2, with 8 positions matching TRBD2. The length of the CDR3 is 18 residues. The germline V gene encodes CDR1 SGHNT and CDR2 YENEEA. The ends lost 1 base at V and 0 bases at J; junction bases unmatched: 7. The variable domain in full, completed from reference TRBV11-3 and TRBJ2-2, reads EAGVVQSPRYKIIEKKQPVAFWCNPISGHNTLYWYLQNLGQGPELLIRYENEEAVDDSQLPKDRFSAERLKGVDSTLKIQPAELGDSAVYLCASSLVGTSGANTGELFFGEGSRLTVL.